The 19 T cell receptor beta chains listed next were all sequenced from one sample in a study of PD-L1 blockade in urothelial cancer. Repertoires were generated with immunoSEQ multiplex PCR, while TCRdb's copy carries only in-frame clones and drops some. The table records 49,000 or so clones, about four fifths of them present only once. Documented time point: pretreatment peripheral blood. The sequencing here drew on PBMCs, taken around atezolizumab (anti-PD-L1) treatment. The receptors were sampled from a man aged 65 to 85 with urothelial cancer.

The CDR3 here is CASSPGQINEQYF. CDR3 nucleotide sequence: TGTGCCAGCTCACCAGGACAGATAAACGAGCAGTACTTC. V usage is TRBV18 and J usage is TRBJ2-7; D might be TRBD1 (6 bases). Trimming left V 2 bases short and J 5 bases short, with 10 bases between. Looked up from germline, CDR1 is KGHSH and CDR2 is LQKENI. The CDR3 loop spans 13 amino acids.

This clone was observed once. This chain connects TRBV28 to TRBJ1-2; a possible D gene is TRBD1 (6 bases). Germline V CDR1 and CDR2: MDHEN, SYDVKM. Trimming left V 5 bases short and J 8 bases short, with 15 bases between. The CDR3 has 13 amino acids. The CDR3 is CASSGQLPGGYTF. The DNA of the CDR3 is TGTGCCAGCAGTGGACAGCTTCCGGGGGGCTACACCTTC.

The J gene is TRBJ2-1, the V gene TRBV18; maybe TRBD2 (5 bases). Trimming cost V 6 bases and J 0 bases, with 12 bases left between them. This CDR3 contains 15 residues. Per germline, CDR1 KGHSH and CDR2 LQKENI. This chain's CDR3 is CASSREGGSYNEQFF. CDR3 nucleotides: TGTGCCAGCTCCCGTGAGGGCGGCTCCTACAATGAGCAGTTCTTC.

J is TRBJ1-5 and V is TRBV4-1, with D tentatively TRBD1 (6 bases). This CDR3 spans 17 amino acids. CDR1 and CDR2 from the germline V gene are MGHRA and YSYEKL. V lost 3 bases and J 2 bases, leaving 17 bases between the germline ends. In DNA, the CDR3 is TGCGCCAGCAGCCAGCAAAGTACAGGGTTCGGCAATCAGCCCCAGCATTTT. Translated, it gives CASSQQSTGFGNQPQHF.

This clone turned up a few times. The rearrangement uses TRBV28 and TRBJ1-3, with D possibly being TRBD1 (5 bases). This CDR3 comprises 14 residues. The germline V gene encodes CDR1 MDHEN and CDR2 SYDVKM. V was trimmed by 1 base and J by 3 bases, leaving 7 bases between them. The CDR3 sequence: CASSLYGGGNTIYF. The DNA for the CDR3 is TGTGCCAGCAGTTTATACGGGGGTGGAAACACCATATATTTT.

The rearrangement joins TRBV5-1 to TRBJ1-1; tentatively, D is TRBD1 (6 bases). This CDR3 comprises 14 residues. The germline V gene has CDR1 SGHRS and CDR2 YFSETQ. V lost 5 bases and J 1 base, leaving 12 bases between the germline ends. CDR3 nucleotide sequence: TGCGCCAGCAGGGACAGTTCTACGAACACTGAAGCTTTCTTT. Translating it yields CASRDSSTNTEAFF.

CDR3 loop: CASSSGLAVNTDTQYF. The CDR3 DNA follows: TGTGCCAGCAGCTCGGGACTAGCGGTAAACACAGATACGCAGTATTTT. This chain links TRBV5-4 with TRBJ2-3, with TRBD2 matching 11 bases. Germline CDR1 SGHNT, CDR2 YYREEE (reference sequence). This CDR3 spans 16 amino acids. V was pared by 3 bases and J by 2 bases, with 5 bases of the junction left unmatched.

For the CDR3, the DNA is TGTGCCAGCAGCCTAGGGACTAGCATCCACAATGAGCAGTTCTTC. This translates into CASSLGTSIHNEQFF. The chain uses TRBV7-3 and TRBJ2-1; 9 positions agree with TRBD2. Germline V gene sequence: CDR1 SGHTA, CDR2 FQGTGA. J gave up 5 bases and V 5 bases, and 7 bases lay outside the gene matches. The CDR3 extends over 15 amino acids.

This clone was seen a single time. This sequence joins TRBV9 and TRBJ1-1; D not resolved. Between the trimmed V and J ends, which lost 0 bases and 1 base, there was a span of 7 bases. The CDR3 runs to 14 residues. The V gene's germline CDR1 is SGDLS and CDR2 YYNGEE. CDR3 in DNA: TGTGCCAGCAGCGTAGGGCCCTCGAACACTGAAGCTTTCTTT. Translating gives CASSVGPSNTEAFF.

J is TRBJ2-2 and V is TRBV30; 11 nucleotides line up with TRBD2. V shed 4 bases and J 4 bases; nucleotides not matched to a gene: 5. Looked up from germline, CDR1 is GTSNPN and CDR2 is SVGIG (reference sequence). The CDR3 covers 15 residues. The CDR3 DNA reads TGTGCCTGGACCAGGACTAGCGGGCCCACCGGGGAGCTGTTTTTT. It codes for CAWTRTSGPTGELFF.

The rearrangement links TRBV2 to TRBJ2-7; D might be TRBD2 (6 bases). The CDR3 runs to 16 residues. The V gene lost 0 bases and the J gene lost 5 bases, with 17 bases spanning the gap. CDR1 and CDR2 from the germline V gene are SNHLY and FYNNEI. The CDR3 protein is CASSEARGREDHEQYF. DNA for the CDR3: TGTGCCAGCAGTGAAGCGCGAGGCAGGGAGGACCACGAGCAGTACTTC.

This chain connects TRBV4-2 to TRBJ2-5; the match to TRBD1 covers 8 bases. In germline, CDR1 is LGHNA, CDR2 YNFKEQ. There are 14 residues in the CDR3. V shed 4 bases and J 1 base; nucleotides not matched to a gene: 2. The CDR3, as DNA: TGTGCCAGCAGCCCGACAGGGGCCCAAGAGACCCAGTACTTC. It yields the protein CASSPTGAQETQYF.

J is TRBJ2-3 and V is TRBV29-1; 7 bases fit TRBD2. This CDR3 region has 14 residues. The V and J ends lost 4 bases and 2 bases, in that order; junction bases with no gene match: 6. Germline V CDR1 and CDR2: SQVTM, ANQGSEA. The CDR3 DNA sequence: TGCAGCGTTGCGGCGGGAGTGGTCACAGATACGCAGTATTTT. It yields the protein CSVAAGVVTDTQYF.

The rearrangement joins TRBV19 to TRBJ1-5; 7 bases match TRBD1. J gave up 0 bases and V 4 bases, and 9 bases lay outside the gene matches. Germline CDR1 LNHDA, CDR2 SQIVND (reference sequence). The CDR3 extends over 17 amino acids. The CDR3 is CASSKYYRGHSNQPQHF. DNA of the CDR3: TGTGCCAGTAGTAAGTACTACAGGGGCCATAGCAATCAGCCCCAGCATTTT.

The chain links TRBV19 to TRBJ1-1; the D gene is possibly TRBD1 (6 bases). CDR3 length: 15 residues. Germline loops: CDR1 LNHDA, CDR2 SQIVND (reference sequence). V lost 4 bases, J lost 10 bases, and 22 bases lay in between. In nucleotides, the CDR3 is TGTGCCAGTAGTACCGCCCAAACAGGGCTAGGTTTAGCTTTCTTT. It yields the protein CASSTAQTGLGLAFF.

The J gene is TRBJ2-7, the V gene TRBV10-2; possible D gene TRBD1, 6 bases. Germline V lookup: CDR1 WSHSY, CDR2 SAAADI. V was clipped by 8 bases and J by 2 bases, with 16 bases between them. CDR3 length equals 14 residues. The CDR3 coding sequence is TGCGCCAGCGGGATAAACAGGGCTCCCTACGAGCAGTACTTC. This gives the protein CASGINRAPYEQYF.

The V call is TRBV7-6, the J call TRBJ2-1; 7 positions agree with TRBD2. Germline V lookup: CDR1 SGHVS, CDR2 FNYEAQ. V lost 4 bases to trimming and J lost 7 bases; unmatched junction nucleotides: 7. The CDR3 contains 14 residues. The CDR3 DNA is TGTGCCAGCAGCTCCGTTTGGCGGGAGAATGAGCAGTTCTTC. It specifies CASSSVWRENEQFF.

The chain is built from TRBV2 and TRBJ2-7; D unclear. The V gene's germline CDR1 is SNHLY and CDR2 FYNNEI. The ends were cut back, 6 bases at V and 2 bases at J, with 14 bases in the middle. This CDR3 is 14 amino acids long. The DNA for the CDR3 is TGTGCCAGCAGAGACATAGTGTCACCCTACGAGCAGTACTTC. This gives the protein CASRDIVSPYEQYF.

This clone was seen more than once but under ten times. V is TRBV19 and J is TRBJ1-2, with TRBD1 identical over 7 bases. This CDR3 contains 15 residues. The J segment lost 0 bases and the V segment lost 6 bases, leaving 7 bases of the junction unmatched. CDR1 is LNHDA, CDR2 SQIVND, per germline (reference sequence). For the CDR3, the DNA is TGTGCCAGTAGGCCATCAGGACAGGCTAACTATGGCTACACCTTC. Translation gives CASRPSGQANYGYTF.